This TCR beta chain was obtained from a study of T-cell reconstitution after alpha-beta-depleted transplantation in children. This clonotype was recorded a few times. The germline V and J ends were trimmed by 6 bases and 7 bases, with 22 bases remaining between them. CDR3 size: 16 residues. Germline CDR1 reads MGHDK; CDR2 reads SYGVNS. Using unique molecular identifiers, the investigators prepared the TCRbeta library. TCRdb redid the calling of the PCR reads with MiXCR, one entry per CDR3 protein. The data show 300,000 to 400,000 distinct CDR3 sequences, 10% to 15% seen once. Sequencing was performed on PBMCs, taken from the stem cell graft. V is TRBV25-1 and J is TRBJ1-5; D may be TRBD1 (5 bases). The origin of this receptor is a human donor who donated a stem cell graft to a child with Fanconi anemia. For the CDR3, the DNA is TGTGCCAGCAGACGCTCCCTCGGGGGGAGGGGACAGCCCCAGCATTTT. It encodes CASRRSLGGRGQPQHF.